This TCR beta chain was sequenced for a study of T cells expressing NK-cell markers. Study conclusions and caveats: For several donors, the dominant NKG2C+ clonotypes made up about 1.0-8% of their CD8+ T cells.

The CDR3 loop spans 13 amino acids. The germline CDR1 and CDR2 sequences are SQVTM and ANQGSEA. The authors made TCR beta cDNA libraries by 5'RACE template switching. This switching added a universal primer site and UMIs. TCRdb processed the 5' RACE reads again and assigns one entry to each CDR3 protein, with no DNA. Its clone listing holds approximately 550,000 distinct CDR3 sequences. To note about this clonotype: Its antigen is unknown.

What was sequenced was blood T cells: a sorted CD56 or NKG2C T cell subset, CD4+ or CD8+ T cells, or bulk PBMC T cells (not recorded which). This chain uses TRBV29-1 with TRBJ2-1; the D gene TCRdb calls, TRBD1, cannot be checked with no DNA. The clonotype was recovered from a man aged 18 to 30 in good health. CDR3 loop: CSVITGGYNEQFF.